The present TCR beta chain was sequenced within a study of patients and donors after allogeneic stem cell transplantation. Each CDR3 protein is one row after TCRdb ran MiXCR on the RT-PCR reads. The sample holds over 130,000 distinct CDR3 sequences, 30% to 45% seen once. The germline V and J ends were trimmed by 4 bases and 5 bases, with 15 bases remaining between them. CDR1 is SGDLS and CDR2 is YYNGEE in the germline V gene. This CDR3 has 14 amino acids. The source material was blood, either unsorted or a sorted T cell fraction (not recorded which). The chain recombines TRBV9 with TRBJ2-5; no firm D call. The receptor's source is a human donor who was either an allogeneic HSCT recipient or a stem cell or donor lymphocyte infusion donor (not recorded which). It is not recorded whose cells these are; they may come from a transplant donor. The CDR3 here is CASSTSAHAETQYF. The CDR3 bases are TGTGCCAGCAGCACCTCCGCCCACGCGGAGACCCAGTACTTC.